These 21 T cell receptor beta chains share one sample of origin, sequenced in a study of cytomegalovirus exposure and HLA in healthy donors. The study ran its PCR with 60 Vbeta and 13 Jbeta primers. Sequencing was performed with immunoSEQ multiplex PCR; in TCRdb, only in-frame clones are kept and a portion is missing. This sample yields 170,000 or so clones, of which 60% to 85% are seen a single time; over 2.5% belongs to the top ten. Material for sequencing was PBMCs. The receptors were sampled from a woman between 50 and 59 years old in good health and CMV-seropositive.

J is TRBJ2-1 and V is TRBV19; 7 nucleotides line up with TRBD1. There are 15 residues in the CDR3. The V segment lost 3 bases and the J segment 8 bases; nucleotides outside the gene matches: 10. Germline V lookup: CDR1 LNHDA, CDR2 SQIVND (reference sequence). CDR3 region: CASSIGTETPHEQFF. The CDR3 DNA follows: TGTGCCAGTAGTATTGGGACAGAGACACCCCATGAGCAGTTCTTC. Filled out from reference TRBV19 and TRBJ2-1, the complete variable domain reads DGGITQSPKYLFRKEGQNVTLSCEQNLNHDAMYWYRQDPGQGLRLIYYSQIVNDFQKGDIAEGYSVSREKKESFPLTVTSAQKNPTAFYLCASSIGTETPHEQFFGPGTRLTVL.

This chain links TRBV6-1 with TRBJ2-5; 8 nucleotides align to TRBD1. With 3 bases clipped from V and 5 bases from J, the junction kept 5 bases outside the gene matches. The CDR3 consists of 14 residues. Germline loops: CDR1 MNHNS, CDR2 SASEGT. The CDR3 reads CASSDGRGRETQYF. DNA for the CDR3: TGTGCCAGCAGTGACGGCAGGGGGCGTGAGACCCAGTACTTC.

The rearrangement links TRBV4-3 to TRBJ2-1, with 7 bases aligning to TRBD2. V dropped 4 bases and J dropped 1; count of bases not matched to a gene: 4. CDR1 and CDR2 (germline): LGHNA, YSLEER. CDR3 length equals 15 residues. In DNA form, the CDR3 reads TGCGCCAGCAGCCCGGGAGGAGTGTCCTACAATGAGCAGTTCTTC. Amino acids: CASSPGGVSYNEQFF.

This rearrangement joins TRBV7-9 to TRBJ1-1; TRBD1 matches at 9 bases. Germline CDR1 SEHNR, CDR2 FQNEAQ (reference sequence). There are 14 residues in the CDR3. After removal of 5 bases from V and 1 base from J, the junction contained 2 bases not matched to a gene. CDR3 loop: CASSQTGGNTEAFF. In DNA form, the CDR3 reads TGTGCCAGCAGCCAGACAGGGGGGAACACTGAAGCTTTCTTT.

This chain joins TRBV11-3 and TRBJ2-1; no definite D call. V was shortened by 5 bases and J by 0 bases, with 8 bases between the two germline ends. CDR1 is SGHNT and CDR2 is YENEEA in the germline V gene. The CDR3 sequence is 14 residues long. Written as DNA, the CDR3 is TGTGCCAGCAGCCACCAGGCCTCCTACAATGAGCAGTTCTTC. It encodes CASSHQASYNEQFF.

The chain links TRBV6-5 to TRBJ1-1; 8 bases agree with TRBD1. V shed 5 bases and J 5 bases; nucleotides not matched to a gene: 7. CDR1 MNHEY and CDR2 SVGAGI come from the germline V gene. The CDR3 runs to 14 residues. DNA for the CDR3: TGTGCCAGCAGTAAATCGACAGGGGCGACTGAAGCTTTCTTT. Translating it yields CASSKSTGATEAFF.

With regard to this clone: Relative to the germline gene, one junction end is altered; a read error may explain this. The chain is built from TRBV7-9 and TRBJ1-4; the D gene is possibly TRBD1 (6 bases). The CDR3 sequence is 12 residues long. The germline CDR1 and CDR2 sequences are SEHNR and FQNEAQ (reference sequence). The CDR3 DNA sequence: TGTGCCAGCAGCCCCTACACAACCGGACAGTCTTTT. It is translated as CASSPYTTGQSF.

The CDR3 sequence: CASSPRDREAFF. The CDR3 DNA reads as TGTGCCAGCTCACCCCGAGACAGAGAAGCTTTCTTT. This chain connects TRBV18 to TRBJ1-1, with D tentatively TRBD1 (5 bases). Looked up from germline, CDR1 is KGHSH and CDR2 is LQKENI. The CDR3 totals 12 residues. Trimming removed 3 bases from V and 8 bases from J, with 10 bases in between.

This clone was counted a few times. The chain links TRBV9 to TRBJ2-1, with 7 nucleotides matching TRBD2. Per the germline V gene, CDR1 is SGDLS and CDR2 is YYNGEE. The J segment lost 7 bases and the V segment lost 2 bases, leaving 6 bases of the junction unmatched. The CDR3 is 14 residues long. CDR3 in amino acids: CASSVLGGMNEQFF. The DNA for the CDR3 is TGTGCCAGCAGCGTGTTGGGGGGGATGAATGAGCAGTTCTTC.

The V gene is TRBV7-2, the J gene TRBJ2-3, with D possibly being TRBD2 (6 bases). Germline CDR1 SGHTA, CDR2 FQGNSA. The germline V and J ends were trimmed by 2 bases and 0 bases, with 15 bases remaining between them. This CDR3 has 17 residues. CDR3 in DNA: TGTGCCAGCAGCTTAAGAAGACTAGGGCAGAGCACAGATACGCAGTATTTT. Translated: CASSLRRLGQSTDTQYF.

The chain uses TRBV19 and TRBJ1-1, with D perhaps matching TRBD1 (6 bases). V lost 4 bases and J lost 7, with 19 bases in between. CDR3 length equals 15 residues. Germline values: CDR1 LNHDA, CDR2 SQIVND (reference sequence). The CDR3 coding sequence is TGTGCCAGTAGTACGTCCCAGGGGTTACAGGGTGAAGCTTTCTTT. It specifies CASSTSQGLQGEAFF.

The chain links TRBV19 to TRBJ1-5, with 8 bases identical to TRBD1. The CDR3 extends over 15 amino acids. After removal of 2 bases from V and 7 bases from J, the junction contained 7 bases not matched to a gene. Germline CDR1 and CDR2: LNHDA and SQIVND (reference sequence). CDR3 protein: CASSIRTRGPQPQHF. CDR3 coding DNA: TGTGCCAGTAGTATAAGGACCAGGGGGCCGCAGCCCCAGCATTTT.

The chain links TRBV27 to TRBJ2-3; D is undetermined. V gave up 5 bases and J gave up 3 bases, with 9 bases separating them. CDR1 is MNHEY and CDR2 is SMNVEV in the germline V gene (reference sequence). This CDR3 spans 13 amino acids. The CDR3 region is CASSVPGTDTQYF. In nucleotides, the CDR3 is TGTGCCAGCAGTGTTCCCGGGACAGATACGCAGTATTTT.

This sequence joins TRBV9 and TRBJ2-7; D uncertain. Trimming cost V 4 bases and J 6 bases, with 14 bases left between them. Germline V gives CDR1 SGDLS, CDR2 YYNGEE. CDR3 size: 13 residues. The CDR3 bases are TGTGCCAGCAGCCTTTCAAGCGCGACCGAGCAGTACTTC. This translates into CASSLSSATEQYF.

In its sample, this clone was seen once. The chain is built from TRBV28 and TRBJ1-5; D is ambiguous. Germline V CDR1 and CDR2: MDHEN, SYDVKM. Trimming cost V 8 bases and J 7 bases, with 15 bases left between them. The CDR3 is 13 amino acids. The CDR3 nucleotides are TGTGCCAGCCAGAGGGCAGGTCACCAGCCCCAGCATTTT. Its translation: CASQRAGHQPQHF.

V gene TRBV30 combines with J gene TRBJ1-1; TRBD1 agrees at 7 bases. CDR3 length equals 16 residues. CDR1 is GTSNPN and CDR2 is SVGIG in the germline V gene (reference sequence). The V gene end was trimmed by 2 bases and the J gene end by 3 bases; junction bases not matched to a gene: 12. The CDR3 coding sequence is TGTGCCTGGAGTACTCTGGACAGGACGAGGGACACTGAAGCTTTCTTT. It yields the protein CAWSTLDRTRDTEAFF.

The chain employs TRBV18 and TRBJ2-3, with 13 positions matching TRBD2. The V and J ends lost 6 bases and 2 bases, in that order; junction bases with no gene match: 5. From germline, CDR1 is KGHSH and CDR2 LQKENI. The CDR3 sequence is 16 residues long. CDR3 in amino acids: CASSLGTSGTTDTQYF. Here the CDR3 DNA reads TGTGCCAGCTCCCTCGGGACTAGCGGGACCACAGATACGCAGTATTTT.

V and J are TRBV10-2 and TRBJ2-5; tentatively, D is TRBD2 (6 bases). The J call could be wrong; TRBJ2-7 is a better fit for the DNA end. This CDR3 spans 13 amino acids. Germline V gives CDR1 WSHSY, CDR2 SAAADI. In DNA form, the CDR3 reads TGCGCCAGCAGTGAGGGAGGGTACTACGAGCAGTACTTC. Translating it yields CASSEGGYYEQYF.

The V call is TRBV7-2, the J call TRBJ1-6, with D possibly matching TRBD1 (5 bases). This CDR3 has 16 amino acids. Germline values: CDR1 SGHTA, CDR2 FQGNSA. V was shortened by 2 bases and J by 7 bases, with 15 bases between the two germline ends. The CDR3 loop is CASSLQPGLINSPLHF. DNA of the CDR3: TGTGCCAGCAGCTTACAACCAGGGCTCATCAATTCACCCCTCCACTTT.

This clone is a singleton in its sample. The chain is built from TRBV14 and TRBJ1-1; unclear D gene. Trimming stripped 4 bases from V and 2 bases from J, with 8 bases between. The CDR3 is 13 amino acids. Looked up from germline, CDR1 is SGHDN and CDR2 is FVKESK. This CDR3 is CASSPGQNTEAFF. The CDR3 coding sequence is TGTGCCAGCAGCCCGGGTCAAAACACTGAAGCTTTCTTT.

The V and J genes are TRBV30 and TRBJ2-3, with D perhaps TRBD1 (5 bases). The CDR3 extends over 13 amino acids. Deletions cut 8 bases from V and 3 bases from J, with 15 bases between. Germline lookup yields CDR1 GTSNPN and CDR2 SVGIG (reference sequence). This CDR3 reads CAQQWGRTDTQYF. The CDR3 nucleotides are TGTGCCCAGCAGTGGGGCCGAACAGATACGCAGTATTTT.